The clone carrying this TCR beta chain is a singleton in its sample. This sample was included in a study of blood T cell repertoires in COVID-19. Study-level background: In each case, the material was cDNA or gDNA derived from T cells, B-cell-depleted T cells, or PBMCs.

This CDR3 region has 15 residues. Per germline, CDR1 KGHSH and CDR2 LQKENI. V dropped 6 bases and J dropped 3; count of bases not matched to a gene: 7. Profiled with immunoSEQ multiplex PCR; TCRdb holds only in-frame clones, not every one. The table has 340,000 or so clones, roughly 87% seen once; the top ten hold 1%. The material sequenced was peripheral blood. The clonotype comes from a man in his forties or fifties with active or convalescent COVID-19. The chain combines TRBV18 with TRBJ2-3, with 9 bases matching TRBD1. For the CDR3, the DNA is TGTGCCAGCTCGCGATCGGGACAGGGAACAGATACGCAGTATTTT. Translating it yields CASSRSGQGTDTQYF.